This entry lists 20 T cell receptor beta chains sequenced from one sample in a study of human T cells and chemical hapten exposure. Noted time point: patch test 1, 2 weeks after DPC sensitization. Treatment meaning: therapeutic diphenylcyclopropenone sensitization with weekly scalp DPC. In TCRdb, the RACE reads were re-called with MiXCR into one record per CDR3 protein. This table holds about 360,000 distinct CDR3 sequences, around 7% found once. The sequenced sample was whole blood, obtained in connection with sensitization to the hapten diphenylcyclopropenone (DPC). Every receptor here comes from a woman aged 18-29 years with alopecia areata. Some clones in this sample may be carry-over from other donors' samples.

This clonotype occurred a few times. The V and J genes are TRBV2 and TRBJ2-1; tentative D call: TRBD1 (6 bases). Germline lookup yields CDR1 SNHLY and CDR2 FYNNEI. This CDR3 is built from 14 residues. The V and J ends lost 2 bases and 8 bases respectively, with 13 bases between them. The CDR3 sequence is CASSEQGRGYEQFF. The CDR3 DNA sequence: TGTGCCAGCAGTGAACAGGGAAGGGGGTATGAGCAGTTCTTC.

Only a few counts were recorded for this clonotype. The chain carries TRBV4-1 and TRBJ2-4; 8 positions match TRBD1. The CDR3 runs to 21 residues. CDR1 is MGHRA and CDR2 is YSYEKL in the germline V gene. Trimming cost V 6 bases and J 2 bases; bases outside gene matches: 24. In DNA, the CDR3 is TGCGCCAGCAGTCTGCTTATCCCAGGGGGCCATTGGCCTAGTCCCAAAAACATTCAGTACTTC. Residues: CASSLLIPGGHWPSPKNIQYF.

This chain connects TRBV3-1 to TRBJ2-7; D unresolved. This CDR3 is 14 amino acids long. V was clipped by 1 base and J by 0 bases, with 7 bases between them. Germline loops: CDR1 LGHDT, CDR2 YNNKEL (reference sequence). CDR3: CASSQADSSYEQYF. DNA for the CDR3: TGTGCCAGCAGCCAAGCCGACTCCTCCTACGAGCAGTACTTC.

This clonotype was seen many times. The chain links TRBV6-2 or TRBV6-3 to TRBJ1-1, with D possibly being TRBD1 (5 bases). The CDR3 has 14 residues. Trimming took off 0 bases at V and 4 bases at J, with 9 bases between the two ends. Germline loops: CDR1 MNHEY, CDR2 SVGEGT. CDR3 loop: CASSYSGQGTEAFF. CDR3 coding DNA: TGTGCCAGCAGTTACTCGGGGCAGGGCACTGAAGCTTTCTTT.

The rearrangement uses TRBV28 and TRBJ1-3; D is unresolved. V was shortened by 11 bases and J by 4 bases, with 15 bases between the two germline ends. This CDR3 region has 13 residues. Germline assignment: CDR1 MDHEN and CDR2 SYDVKM. The CDR3 nucleotides read TGTGCCGGACTATCTTCCACCGGAAACACCATATATTTT. Its protein product is CAGLSSTGNTIYF.

The chain couples TRBV12-3 or TRBV12-4 to TRBJ2-3; 13 bases line up with TRBD2. CDR3 length equals 17 residues. The V segment lost 4 bases and the J segment 1 base; nucleotides outside the gene matches: 5. The chain's CDR3 is CASSWTSGGLGTDTQYF. In DNA, the CDR3 is TGTGCCAGCAGTTGGACTAGCGGGGGTTTGGGCACAGATACGCAGTATTTT.

The table lists this clonotype with many counts. CDR3 nucleotide sequence: TGCAGTGCTCCTACAGGGTATGTGGGAGATACGCAGTATTTT. Translation gives CSAPTGYVGDTQYF. This chain connects TRBV20-1 to TRBJ2-3; D is perhaps TRBD1 (6 bases). Trimming shortened V by 5 bases and J by 5 bases, and 17 bases separated the two germline ends. Germline CDR1 is DFQATT and CDR2 is SNEGSKA (reference sequence). This CDR3 contains 14 residues.

This clonotype was seen repeatedly, ten times or more. The chain couples TRBV7-9 to TRBJ1-6; D uncertain. The V end lost 0 bases, the J end lost 8 bases, and 8 bases lay between the germline ends. Germline CDR1 is SEHNR and CDR2 is FQNEAQ (reference sequence). CDR3 size: 14 residues. The CDR3 sequence is CASSLALGYSPLHF. The CDR3, as DNA: TGTGCCAGCAGCTTAGCGCTAGGATATTCACCCCTCCACTTT. Full variable domain (remainder filled in from reference TRBV7-9 and TRBJ1-6): DTGVSQNPRHKITKRGQNVTFRCDPISEHNRLYWYRQTLGQGPEFLTYFQNEAQLEKSRLLSDRFSAERPKGSFSTLEIQRTEQGDSAMYLCASSLALGYSPLHFGNGTRLTVT.

V is TRBV6-5 and J is TRBJ1-5, with D possibly being TRBD1 (5 bases). Per germline, CDR1 MNHEY and CDR2 SVGAGI. Trimming stripped 4 bases from V and 1 base from J, with 11 bases between. The CDR3 consists of 15 residues. The CDR3 DNA sequence: TGTGCCAGCAGTTTACACCCAGGGAGCAATCAGCCCCAGCATTTT. Translating gives CASSLHPGSNQPQHF.

The rearrangement uses TRBV20-1 and TRBJ1-2; 9 bases fit TRBD1. Germline assignment: CDR1 DFQATT and CDR2 SNEGSKA (reference sequence). V shed 1 base, J shed 2 bases, and the junction held 8 bases outside the gene matches. This CDR3 comprises 16 residues. The CDR3 region is CSARAGGTGTNYGYTF. CDR3 nucleotides: TGCAGTGCTAGAGCTGGTGGGACAGGGACAAACTATGGCTACACCTTC.

This clonotype was observed a handful of times. The J gene is TRBJ2-5, the V gene TRBV20-1; 10 nucleotides match TRBD2. This CDR3 has 14 amino acids. Germline CDR1 is DFQATT and CDR2 is SNEGSKA (reference sequence). J gave up 4 bases and V 3 bases, and 5 bases lay outside the gene matches. The DNA of the CDR3 is TGCAGTGCTAGGCCGCTAGCGGGGGTAGAGACCCAGTACTTC. Encoded protein: CSARPLAGVETQYF.

V gene TRBV6-1 combines with J gene TRBJ2-2; TRBD2 matches at 10 bases. The CDR3 is 15 residues long. With V trimmed by 4 bases and J by 4 bases, 3 bases remained unmatched. In germline, CDR1 is MNHNS, CDR2 SASEGT. CDR3: CASSGGLASTGELFF. CDR3 sequence (DNA): TGTGCCAGCAGTGGGGGACTAGCGAGCACCGGGGAGCTGTTTTTT.

This clonotype came up a few times. This rearrangement joins TRBV6-5 to TRBJ2-5, with a tentative D call TRBD2 (6 bases). The CDR3 loop spans 18 amino acids. The V and J ends lost 0 bases and 1 base respectively, with 18 bases between them. Looked up from germline, CDR1 is MNHEY and CDR2 is SVGAGI. The CDR3, as DNA: TGTGCCAGCAGTTACTCGATTTTCAGGACGGGGGTCCAAGAGACCCAGTACTTC. Translated, it gives CASSYSIFRTGVQETQYF.

This rearrangement joins TRBV7-2 to TRBJ2-7; 10 nucleotides line up with TRBD1. The length of the CDR3 is 15 residues. V lost 5 bases, J lost 3 bases, and 7 bases stayed unmatched. Per the germline V gene, CDR1 is SGHTA and CDR2 is FQGNSA. The CDR3 loop is CASSRDGTGDYEQYF. CDR3 nucleotide sequence: TGTGCCAGCAGCCGTGACGGGACAGGGGACTACGAGCAGTACTTC.

This clonotype has only a few counts. The genes are TRBV12-3 or TRBV12-4 and TRBJ2-2, with unresolved D. CDR3 length: 12 residues. Trimming removed 7 bases from V and 4 bases from J, with 7 bases in between. CDR3: CASIPRTGELFF. In DNA, the CDR3 is TGTGCCAGCATCCCGCGCACCGGGGAGCTGTTTTTT.

In its sample, this clonotype was seen many times. The chain joins TRBV6-9 to TRBJ2-1; D may correspond to TRBD1 or TRBD2 (6 bases each). This CDR3 is built from 14 residues. V shed 9 bases and J shed 5 bases, with 17 bases lying between them. Germline-derived CDR1 and CDR2 are MNHGY and SVAAGI. CDR3 sequence: CARRRGANDNEQFF. CDR3 bases: TGTGCCAGGAGGAGGGGGGCTAACGACAATGAGCAGTTCTTC.

The chain uses TRBV12-3 or TRBV12-4 and TRBJ1-3, with 7 positions matching TRBD1. J gave up 2 bases and V 7 bases, and 2 bases lay outside the gene matches. The CDR3 sequence is 13 residues long. The CDR3 coding sequence is TGTGCCAGCACAAGGGGGCCTGGAAACACCATATATTTT. As protein: CASTRGPGNTIYF.

This clonotype has a count of ten or more. The V and J genes are TRBV24-1 and TRBJ2-1; the D gene could be TRBD1 or TRBD2 (6 bases each). V was cut by 9 bases and J by 8 bases, with 19 bases left in between. CDR1 and CDR2 (germline): KGHDR, SFDVKD. The CDR3 sequence is 14 residues long. The DNA of the CDR3 is TGTGCCACCGGGGGCGGGACGTCAGATGATGAGCAGTTCTTC. It yields the protein CATGGGTSDDEQFF.

J is TRBJ1-1 and V is TRBV29-1; no clear D. Deletions cut 4 bases from V and 1 base from J, with 7 bases between. CDR1 and CDR2 (germline): SQVTM, ANQGSEA. The CDR3 has 12 residues. CDR3 amino acids: CSVVSQNTEAFF. DNA for the CDR3: TGCAGCGTTGTAAGTCAGAACACTGAAGCTTTCTTT.

This clonotype was detected many times. V and J are TRBV5-6 and TRBJ1-3, with TRBD1 matching 7 bases. The CDR3 extends over 15 amino acids. CDR1 and CDR2 from the germline V gene are SGHDT and YYEEEE. J was trimmed by 1 base and V by 0 bases; bases with no gene match: 1. The DNA of the CDR3 is TGTGCCAGCAGCTTGGACAGGGGATCTGGAAACACCATATATTTT. This gives the protein CASSLDRGSGNTIYF. Combining the CDR3 with reference TRBV5-6 and TRBJ1-3 gives the whole variable domain DAGVTQSPTHLIKTRGQQVTLRCSPKSGHDTVSWYQQALGQGPQFIFQYYEEEERQRGNFPDRFSGHQFPNYSSELNVNALLLGDSALYLCASSLDRGSGNTIYFGEGSWLTVV.